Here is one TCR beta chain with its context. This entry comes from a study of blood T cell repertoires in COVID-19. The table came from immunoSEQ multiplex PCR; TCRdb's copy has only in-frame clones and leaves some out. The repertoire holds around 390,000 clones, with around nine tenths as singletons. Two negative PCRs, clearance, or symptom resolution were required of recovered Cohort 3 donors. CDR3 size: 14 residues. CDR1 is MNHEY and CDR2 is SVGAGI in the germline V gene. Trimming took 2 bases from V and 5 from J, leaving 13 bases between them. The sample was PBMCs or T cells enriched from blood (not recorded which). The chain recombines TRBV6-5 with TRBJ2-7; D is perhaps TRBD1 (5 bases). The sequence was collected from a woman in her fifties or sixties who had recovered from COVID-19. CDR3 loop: CASSYDSKRNEQYF. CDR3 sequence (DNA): TGTGCCAGCAGTTACGACAGCAAAAGGAACGAGCAGTACTTC.